The 13 T cell receptor beta chains listed next were all sequenced from one sample in a study of T cell responses to AZD1222 COVID-19 vaccine. Measured with immunoSEQ multiplex PCR; TCRdb has only the in-frame clones, and not every one. The data show 150,000 or so clones, with 80% to 90% seen just once and 5% to 5.5% held by the top ten. Material: peripheral blood, obtained on day 0 of AZD1222 vaccination. The receptors derive from an adult in good health.

This clone has just one count. V is TRBV7-6 and J is TRBJ2-3; 11 bases are shared with TRBD2. Germline V gene sequence: CDR1 SGHVS, CDR2 FNYEAQ. This CDR3 has 16 amino acids. Germline trimming cut 3 bases from V and 2 bases from J; bases unmatched to any gene: 4. The CDR3 DNA sequence: TGTGCCAGCAGCTTCCGACTAGCGGGATCCACAGATACGCAGTATTTT. It specifies CASSFRLAGSTDTQYF.

The chain links TRBV7-6 to TRBJ1-3; weak D call: TRBD1 (6 bases). V was cut by 6 bases and J by 0 bases, with 21 bases left in between. The germline gives CDR1 SGHVS, CDR2 FNYEAQ. The CDR3 extends over 18 amino acids. CDR3 region: CASSQRGGSAGSGNTIYF. The CDR3, as DNA: TGTGCCAGCAGTCAAAGGGGGGGAAGTGCGGGCTCTGGAAACACCATATATTTT.

The chain links TRBV5-5 to TRBJ2-1, with D tentatively TRBD2 (5 bases). Germline V gives CDR1 SGHKS, CDR2 YYEKEE (reference sequence). CDR3 length: 16 residues. The V end lost 4 bases, the J end lost 1 base, and 15 bases lay between the germline ends. The DNA for the CDR3 is TGTGCCAGCAGCCGAGGGTTGACCGATTCCTACAATGAGCAGTTCTTC. Protein: CASSRGLTDSYNEQFF.

V and J are TRBV3-1 (or the pseudogene TRBV3-2) and TRBJ1-1; D not resolved. Germline values: CDR1 LGHDT, CDR2 YNNKEL (reference sequence). The V end lost 4 bases, the J end lost 3 bases, and 15 bases lay between the germline ends. The CDR3 has 15 amino acids. The CDR3 loop is CASSPSGRTYTEAFF. CDR3 coding DNA: TGTGCCAGCAGCCCATCGGGTCGAACGTACACTGAAGCTTTCTTT.

J is TRBJ2-5 and V is TRBV23-1, with TRBD2 identical over 11 bases. TRBV23-1 falls under the ORF class, with uncertain function. The CDR3 is made up of 17 amino acids. V lost 4 bases and J lost 1; bases outside the gene matches: 8. CDR3 sequence (DNA): TGCGCCAGCAGTCTGGTAGCGGGAGGGGGGTCCCAAGAGACCCAGTACTTC. This codes for CASSLVAGGGSQETQYF.

About this clone: The same CDR3 is also encoded by other DNA sequences in this sample. This sequence joins TRBV10-3 and TRBJ2-5; unclear D gene. The CDR3 is 12 residues long. Germline lookup yields CDR1 ENHRY and CDR2 SYGVKD. V was pared by 3 bases and J by 1 base, with 3 bases between. The CDR3 bases are TGTGCCATCAGTGAACGCCAAGAGACCCAGTACTTC. The encoded protein is CAISERQETQYF.

This clone has only one observation. V is TRBV7-9 and J is TRBJ1-2; D may be TRBD1 (6 bases). CDR1 SEHNR and CDR2 FQNEAQ come from the germline V gene (reference sequence). This CDR3 comprises 12 residues. V was cut by 5 bases and J by 8 bases, with 12 bases left in between. Here the CDR3 reads CASSTGTIGYTF. DNA for the CDR3: TGTGCCAGCAGCACCGGGACAATCGGCTACACCTTC.

The genes are TRBV6-4 and TRBJ1-5, with D hard to call. Germline CDR1 is MRHNA and CDR2 is SNTAGT. Between the trimmed V and J ends, which lost 4 bases and 9 bases, there was a span of 13 bases. The CDR3 sequence is 13 residues long. The CDR3 loop reads CASSGQTDGPQHF. The CDR3 bases are TGTGCCAGCAGTGGGCAAACGGATGGGCCCCAGCATTTT.

The chain has TRBV19 and TRBJ2-7; TRBD2 matches at 8 bases. Losses at the gene ends were 3 bases for V and 6 bases for J; bases not matched to a gene: 7. The length of the CDR3 is 14 residues. CDR1 LNHDA and CDR2 SQIVND come from the germline V gene (reference sequence). CDR3 in amino acids: CASSITGTSFEQYF. In DNA form, the CDR3 reads TGTGCCAGTAGTATCACCGGGACTAGTTTCGAGCAGTACTTC.

The chain is built from TRBV6-2 or TRBV6-3 and TRBJ2-1; 12 nucleotides match TRBD2. Germline CDR1 reads MNHEY; CDR2 reads SVGEGT. The CDR3 is 15 residues long. V shed 4 bases, J shed 5 bases, and the junction held 3 bases outside the gene matches. The CDR3: CASSFGLAGNNEQFF. In DNA, the CDR3 is TGTGCCAGCAGTTTTGGACTAGCGGGGAACAATGAGCAGTTCTTC.

The J gene is TRBJ1-5, the V gene TRBV7-2; no clear D. In germline, CDR1 is SGHTA, CDR2 FQGNSA. With 2 bases removed from V and 6 bases from J, the gap between germline ends came to 8 bases. The CDR3 sequence is 13 residues long. The DNA of the CDR3 is TGTGCCAGCAGCTTAAACTCCGGTCAGCCCCAGCATTTT. Translating gives CASSLNSGQPQHF.

The chain combines TRBV5-1 with TRBJ1-2; 7 positions agree with TRBD1. The V and J ends lost 0 bases and 4 bases, in that order; junction bases with no gene match: 3. The germline V gene encodes CDR1 SGHRS and CDR2 YFSETQ. The CDR3 length is 14 residues. CDR3 bases: TGCGCCAGCAGCTTGGGGAAGGGGGCCTATGGCTACACCTTC. This gives the protein CASSLGKGAYGYTF.

This chain uses TRBV5-1 with TRBJ1-2; no clear D. V gave up 1 base and J gave up 7 bases, with 5 bases separating them. The CDR3 consists of 11 residues. Germline lookup yields CDR1 SGHRS and CDR2 YFSETQ. The CDR3 DNA sequence: TGCGCCAGCAGCTTGTCCGGTGGCTACACCTTC. Translation gives CASSLSGGYTF. Supplemented by reference TRBV5-1 and TRBJ1-2, the full variable domain reads KAGVTQTPRYLIKTRGQQVTLSCSPISGHRSVSWYQQTPGQGLQFLFEYFSETQRNKGNFPGRFSGRQFSNSRSEMNVSTLELGDSALYLCASSLSGGYTFGSGTRLTVV.